The 2 T cell receptor beta chains given below trace back to one sample, sequenced in a study of blood T cell repertoires in COVID-19. The assay was immunoSEQ multiplex PCR, and TCRdb's table has in-frame clones only and misses some. The sample includes under 110,000 clones, around 87% of them seen just once. Sequencing was done on a sample of peripheral blood. The receptor source for this set is a woman in her 30s with acute or convalescent COVID-19.

J is TRBJ2-1 and V is TRBV5-1; no firm D call. The germline CDR1 and CDR2 sequences are SGHRS and YFSETQ. This CDR3 region has 18 residues. Trimming shortened V by 2 bases and J by 0 bases, and 18 bases separated the two germline ends. CDR3 coding DNA: TGCGCCAGCAGCTTATTGTCCGGTACCCGTAGCTCCTACAATGAGCAGTTCTTC. As protein: CASSLLSGTRSSYNEQFF.

V and J are TRBV5-1 and TRBJ2-3, with 8 bases aligning to TRBD2. The J segment lost 1 base and the V segment lost 5 bases, leaving 3 bases of the junction unmatched. Germline V gives CDR1 SGHRS, CDR2 YFSETQ. The length of the CDR3 is 14 residues. The CDR3 DNA sequence: TGCGCCAGCAGGGTGACTAGCGGCACAGATACGCAGTATTTT. It is translated as CASRVTSGTDTQYF.